This T cell receptor beta chain was recovered during a study of blood T cell dynamics during melanoma immunotherapy. Study-level findings and limits: It remained unknown if the driving T cell clones were melanoma-specific.

Time point indicated: pre-treatment baseline. One draw preceded checkpoint blockade; another followed its first cycle at week 3. No patient had earlier systemic cancer treatment, concurrent immunosuppressants, or another active cancer. Sequenced by immunoSEQ multiplex PCR; TCRdb stores in-frame clones only, minus some. The sample includes some 5,900 clones, about 88% of them seen just once. The CDR3 spans 22 residues. CDR1 is MGHRA and CDR2 is YSYEKL in the germline V gene. J gave up 2 bases and V 0 bases, and 16 bases lay outside the gene matches. As to this clone: Its target is not known.

The receptor was isolated from a human donor with melanoma. Sequences were derived from blood, sampled from a patient treated with checkpoint blockade. The chain is built from TRBV4-1 and TRBJ2-3; 14 bases are shared with TRBD2. The CDR3 DNA reads TGCGCCAGCAGCCAAGAGCCCCGGACTAGCGGGGGGAGTCACCATAACACAGATACGCAGTATTTT. This gives the protein CASSQEPRTSGGSHHNTDTQYF.